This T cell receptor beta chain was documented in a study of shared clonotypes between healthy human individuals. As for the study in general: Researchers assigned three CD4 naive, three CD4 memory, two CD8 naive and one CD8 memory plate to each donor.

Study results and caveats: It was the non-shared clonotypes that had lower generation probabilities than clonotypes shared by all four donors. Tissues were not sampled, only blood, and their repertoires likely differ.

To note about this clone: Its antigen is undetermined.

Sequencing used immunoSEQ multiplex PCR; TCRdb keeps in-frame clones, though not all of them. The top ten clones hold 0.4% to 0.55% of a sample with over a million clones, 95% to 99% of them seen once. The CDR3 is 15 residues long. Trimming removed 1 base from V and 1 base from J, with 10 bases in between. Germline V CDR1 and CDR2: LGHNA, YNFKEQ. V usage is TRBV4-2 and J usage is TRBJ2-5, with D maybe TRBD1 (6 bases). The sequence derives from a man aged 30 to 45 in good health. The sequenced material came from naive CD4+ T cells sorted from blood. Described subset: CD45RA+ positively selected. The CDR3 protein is CASSQGLGAQETQYF. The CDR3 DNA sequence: TGTGCCAGCAGCCAAGGGTTGGGGGCCCAAGAGACCCAGTACTTC.